The 21 T cell receptor beta chains in this list originate from one sample, sequenced in a study of T cells in Graves' hyperthyroidism and ophthalmopathy. RNA transcripts were the template for amplifying TCR beta CDR3 regions. RT-PCR in the first round (using the HTBI primer set) targeted the TCR CDR3. TCRdb re-analysed the multiplex PCR reads in MiXCR, keeping a single row per CDR3 protein. The table has more than 250,000 distinct CDR3 sequences, roughly 15% seen once. The material sequenced was blood. The receptor set was obtained from a woman aged 50 to 60 with Graves' hyperthyroidism that later progressed to Graves' ophthalmopathy.

This clonotype was observed a handful of times. Since the CDR3 does not end with the conserved phenylalanine or tryptophan, this likely comes from a read error. The chain combines TRBV6-1 with TRBJ1-2, with D tentatively TRBD1 (6 bases). Germline CDR1 reads MNHNS; CDR2 reads SASEGT. Trimming removed 5 bases from V and 4 bases from J, with 14 bases in between. The CDR3 totals 14 residues. DNA for the CDR3: TGTGCCAGCAGTAATGACAGGAGTTTCTATGGCTACACCCTC. It encodes CASSNDRSFYGYTL.

The CDR3 bases are TGCAGTGCTAGAGCGGGAGGGGTATACAATGAGCAGTTCTTC. Translating gives CSARAGGVYNEQFF. This chain links TRBV20-1 with TRBJ2-1, with TRBD2 matching 8 bases. With 1 base clipped from V and 4 bases from J, the junction kept 3 bases outside the gene matches. Germline CDR1 reads DFQATT; CDR2 reads SNEGSKA (reference sequence). This CDR3 is 14 amino acids long.

The table lists this clonotype with many counts. The DNA for the CDR3 is TGTGCCAGCAGGGAAACCGTTTCCTACGAGCAGTACTTC. Protein product: CASRETVSYEQYF. The genes are TRBV3-1 and TRBJ2-7, with D uncertain. Germline V gene lookup returns CDR1 LGHDT and CDR2 YNNKEL (reference sequence). Trimming removed 6 bases at V and 1 base at J, with 10 bases between. This CDR3 is built from 13 residues.

Only a few counts were recorded for this clonotype. The V gene is TRBV5-1, the J gene TRBJ2-1; D is unclear. CDR1 and CDR2 (germline): SGHRS, YFSETQ. V was trimmed by 0 bases and J by 0 bases, leaving 10 bases between them. The CDR3 totals 16 residues. The CDR3 nucleotides read TGCGCCAGCAGCTTGGACCCCACGAGCTCCTACAATGAGCAGTTCTTC. This codes for CASSLDPTSSYNEQFF.

This clonotype has just a few counts. The chain couples TRBV27 to TRBJ1-1; 7 nucleotides line up with TRBD1. With V trimmed by 7 bases and J by 3 bases, 11 bases remained unmatched. Germline assignment: CDR1 MNHEY and CDR2 SMNVEV (reference sequence). The CDR3 is 15 residues long. The CDR3 region is CASTSFVDRDTEAFF. DNA of the CDR3: TGTGCCAGCACCTCTTTTGTTGACAGGGACACTGAAGCTTTCTTT.

As to this clonotype: A much larger clone differs from this one at a single base, so this may be a read error. CDR3 in DNA: TGTGCCAGCAGTGATTGGGGGTACGAGCGGTACTTC. It encodes CASSDWGYERYF. The chain combines TRBV2 with TRBJ2-7; D may correspond to TRBD1 or TRBD2 (5 bases each). This CDR3 contains 12 residues. Germline V lookup: CDR1 SNHLY, CDR2 FYNNEI.

The table lists this clonotype with many counts. The V and J genes are TRBV30 and TRBJ2-7; 11 nucleotides line up with TRBD2. This CDR3 has 16 amino acids. V was clipped by 3 bases and J by 5 bases; unmatched bases: 12. Germline V gives CDR1 GTSNPN, CDR2 SVGIG (reference sequence). CDR3 amino acids: CAWRGTSGLLAHEQYF. The CDR3 DNA is TGTGCCTGGAGAGGGACTAGCGGCCTTTTGGCCCACGAGCAGTACTTC.

This clonotype was counted many times. The J gene is TRBJ1-1, the V gene TRBV6-5, with D hard to call. Germline V CDR1 and CDR2: MNHEY, SVGAGI. V lost 2 bases, J lost 4 bases, and 11 bases lay in between. The CDR3 loop spans 14 amino acids. The CDR3 loop reads CASSYRGTSTEAFF. For the CDR3, the DNA is TGTGCCAGCAGTTACCGTGGAACTAGCACTGAAGCTTTCTTT.

Ten or more counts support this clonotype. The chain employs TRBV29-1 and TRBJ2-7; D not certain. Germline CDR1 and CDR2: SQVTM and ANQGSEA. The CDR3 runs 13 residues. Trimming left V 6 bases short and J 6 bases short, with 18 bases between. CDR3 protein: CSVQGPTLGEQYF. The CDR3 DNA reads TGCAGCGTCCAAGGACCGACTTTGGGCGAGCAGTACTTC.

This clonotype has a handful of counts. The rearrangement joins TRBV7-2 to TRBJ2-3; TRBD2 matches 7 bases. Germline values: CDR1 SGHTA, CDR2 FQGNSA. The CDR3 has 14 amino acids. The trim removed 5 bases at V and 6 bases at J, leaving 8 bases unmatched. The CDR3 spells CASSLSGLGDTQYF. The CDR3 DNA reads TGTGCCAGCAGCCTTAGCGGGTTAGGGGATACGCAGTATTTT. Supplemented by reference TRBV7-2 and TRBJ2-3, the full variable domain reads GAGVSQSPSNKVTEKGKDVELRCDPISGHTALYWYRQSLGQGLEFLIYFQGNSAPDKSGLPSDRFSAERTGGSVSTLTIQRTQQEDSAVYLCASSLSGLGDTQYFGPGTRLTVL.

This clonotype was counted many times. The chain uses TRBV11-2 and TRBJ2-1, with 11 nucleotides matching TRBD2. This CDR3 contains 17 residues. V lost 1 base to trimming and J lost 6 bases; unmatched junction nucleotides: 8. Germline V lookup: CDR1 SGHAT, CDR2 FQNNGV. The CDR3 sequence: CASSLGLPGLAANEQFF. DNA of the CDR3: TGTGCCAGCAGCTTAGGGCTTCCGGGACTAGCGGCCAATGAGCAGTTCTTC.

This clonotype appeared a single time. V and J are TRBV15 and TRBJ1-2, with D maybe TRBD1 (6 bases). This CDR3 is 14 amino acids long. Trimming took off 2 bases at V and 2 bases at J, with 9 bases between the two ends. Germline CDR1 LNHNV, CDR2 YYDKDF (reference sequence). The CDR3 region is CATSRRGQNYGYTF. DNA for the CDR3: TGTGCCACCAGCAGACGAGGACAGAACTATGGCTACACCTTC.

This clonotype came up many times. J is TRBJ2-7 and V is TRBV20-1; 12 positions agree with TRBD2. V gave up 5 bases and J gave up 2 bases; unmatched junction bases: 7. Looked up from germline, CDR1 is DFQATT and CDR2 is SNEGSKA (reference sequence). The CDR3 sequence is 15 residues long. CDR3 amino acids: CSAEVRTSGTYEQYF. CDR3 bases: TGCAGTGCTGAAGTTAGGACTAGCGGGACCTACGAGCAGTACTTC.

The V call is TRBV19, the J call TRBJ1-5; 9 bases fit TRBD1. This CDR3 has 16 amino acids. Germline V gene data show CDR1 as LNHDA and CDR2 as SQIVND (reference sequence). V dropped 3 bases and J dropped 2; count of bases not matched to a gene: 5. The CDR3 DNA sequence: TGTGCCAGTAGTATGGCCACAGGGGGCCGCAATCAGCCCCAGCATTTT. Its protein is CASSMATGGRNQPQHF.

At least ten counts were recorded for this clonotype. The chain carries TRBV11-2 and TRBJ2-1, with D perhaps being TRBD1 or TRBD2 (5 bases each). V was pared by 4 bases and J by 2 bases, with 12 bases between. Germline CDR1 is SGHAT and CDR2 is FQNNGV. There are 15 residues in the CDR3. The CDR3 reads CASSSGTGPYNEQFF. The DNA for the CDR3 is TGTGCCAGCAGCTCGGGGACGGGACCCTACAATGAGCAGTTCTTC.

This clonotype was seen ten or more times. The V call is TRBV6-1, the J call TRBJ1-5; perhaps TRBD1 as D (5 bases). Germline lookup yields CDR1 MNHNS and CDR2 SASEGT. The CDR3 extends over 14 amino acids. V was trimmed by 6 bases and J by 7 bases, leaving 16 bases between them. The CDR3 DNA is TGTGCCAGCAGCCTGGCGGACATCCCCCAGCCCCAGCATTTT. It codes for CASSLADIPQPQHF.

This clonotype was recorded at least ten times. This chain connects TRBV30 to TRBJ2-7; D is unresolved. This CDR3 comprises 13 residues. Germline V gene lookup returns CDR1 GTSNPN and CDR2 SVGIG (reference sequence). Between the trimmed V and J ends, which lost 0 bases and 6 bases, there was a span of 12 bases. The CDR3 DNA reads as TGTGCCTGGAGTGTATATGGGAATGGCGAGCAGTACTTC. Its protein is CAWSVYGNGEQYF. Supplemented by reference TRBV30 and TRBJ2-7, the full variable domain reads SQTIHQWPATLVQPVGSPLSLECTVEGTSNPNLYWYRQAAGRGLQLLFYSVGIGQISSEVPQNLSASRPQDRQFILSSKKLLLSDSGFYLCAWSVYGNGEQYFGPGTRLTVT.

This clonotype was seen only once. This chain connects TRBV28 to TRBJ2-7; no reliable D call. Trimming cost V 7 bases and J 6 bases, with 19 bases left between them. The CDR3 runs 14 residues. Germline CDR1 MDHEN, CDR2 SYDVKM. CDR3 residues: CASTTPGNLGEQYF. The CDR3 DNA reads as TGTGCCAGCACCACCCCAGGAAATCTAGGCGAGCAGTACTTC.

This clonotype has a count of ten or more. This chain connects TRBV24-1 to TRBJ1-5; 11 bases agree with TRBD1. V lost 5 bases to trimming and J lost 5 bases; unmatched junction nucleotides: 7. Germline V lookup: CDR1 KGHDR, CDR2 SFDVKD. CDR3 length: 16 residues. This CDR3 reads CATSGPGQGGHQPQHF. Written as DNA, the CDR3 is TGTGCCACCAGTGGTCCGGGACAGGGGGGTCATCAGCCCCAGCATTTT.

The chain employs TRBV20-1 and TRBJ1-2; 8 bases are shared with TRBD1. CDR1 is DFQATT, CDR2 SNEGSKA, per germline (reference sequence). The CDR3 is 15 amino acids. V lost 5 bases and J lost 6; bases outside the gene matches: 14. Here the CDR3 DNA reads TGCAGTGCTCCTACTCTTCGGACAGGGAAAGATGGCTACACCTTC. Its translation is CSAPTLRTGKDGYTF.

This clonotype came up many times. The chain has TRBV20-1 and TRBJ2-3, with D maybe TRBD2 (5 bases). This CDR3 comprises 14 residues. Germline V CDR1 and CDR2: DFQATT, SNEGSKA (reference sequence). V lost 6 bases, J lost 6 bases, and 19 bases lay in between. This chain's CDR3 is CSAPGHLTGDTQYF. The CDR3 bases are TGCAGTGCCCCCGGTCATCTTACGGGGGATACGCAGTATTTT.